A selection of T cell receptor beta chains follows, all from one sample in a study of blood T cell repertoires in COVID-19. The protocol was immunoSEQ multiplex PCR, while the TCRdb copy is restricted to in-frame clones and leaves out a portion. Of approximately 260,000 clones in the sample, 82% were seen once. Material: peripheral blood. These receptors were obtained from a woman aged 55 to 70 with active or convalescent COVID-19. CDR3s include the opening cysteine and the closing phenylalanine or tryptophan. D genes are given only for firm matches. Clone size is shown for a subset of rows, as once, few, many or a class of expanded clone.

>TRBJ1-2|TRBV6-5|-|-
CASRGGNYGYTF
TGTGCCAGCAGGGGGGGAAACTATGGCTACACCTTC
>TRBJ2-2|TRBV30|TRBD1|-
CAWNMGQGRTGELFF
TGTGCCTGGAACATGGGACAGGGACGGACCGGGGAGCTGTTTTTT
>TRBJ2-3|TRBV27|TRBD1|-
CASSFGMGLRTGGSDTQYF
TGTGCCAGCAGTTTCGGGATGGGGCTTCGGACAGGGGGCTCAGATACGCAGTATTTT
>TRBJ1-2|TRBV7-9|-|-
CASSLGRESYGYTF
TGTGCCAGCAGCTTAGGGAGGGAAAGCTATGGCTACACCTTC
>TRBJ2-3|TRBV10-1|-|-
CASSGLTDTQYF
TGCGCCAGCAGTGGGCTCACAGATACGCAGTATTTT
>TRBJ1-2|TRBV5-8|-|-
CASSFGSRGLYGYTF
TGTGCCAGCAGCTTCGGGTCCAGGGGCCTCTATGGCTACACCTTC
>TRBJ1-4|TRBV3-1/TRBV3-2|TRBD1|-
CASRRQGLNEKLFF
TGTGCCAGCAGGCGACAGGGGTTAAATGAAAAACTGTTTTTT
>TRBJ1-2|TRBV18|-|-
CASSQFEGGGDGYTF
TGTGCCAGCTCACAGTTCGAGGGCGGAGGGGATGGCTACACCTTC
>TRBJ2-2|TRBV18|TRBD2|once
CASSPGTSGELFF
TGTGCCAGCTCACCAGGGACTAGCGGGGAGCTGTTTTTT
>TRBJ1-2|TRBV9|TRBD1|-
CASSETGGLYGYTF
TGTGCCAGCAGCGAAACAGGGGGACTCTATGGCTACACCTTC
>TRBJ1-1|TRBV19|TRBD1|-
CASSIGGQAEAFF
TGTGCCAGTAGTATAGGGGGACAGGCTGAAGCTTTCTTT
>TRBJ2-5|TRBV5-1|TRBD2|-
CASSLSGAPRQETQYF
TGCGCCAGCAGTCTTAGCGGGGCCCCTCGGCAAGAGACCCAGTACTTC
>TRBJ2-7|TRBV14|-|once
CASSPSRYYEQYF
TGTGCCAGCAGCCCCTCTAGGTACTACGAGCAGTACTTC
>TRBJ2-7|TRBV27|TRBD1|once
CASSPGQGYEQYF
TGTGCCAGCAGTCCAGGACAGGGCTACGAGCAGTACTTC
>TRBJ1-4|TRBV6-6|-|once
CASSLGRGSEKLFF
TGTGCCAGCAGCTTAGGGAGGGGCTCTGAAAAACTGTTTTTT
>TRBJ2-1|TRBV13|TRBD2|-
CASSLGALAGTYNEQFF
TGTGCCAGCAGCTTAGGCGCACTAGCGGGAACCTACAATGAGCAGTTCTTC
>TRBJ2-7|TRBV7-8|TRBD1|-
CASSFRGQGYEQYF
TGTGCCAGCAGCTTCAGGGGGCAAGGCTACGAGCAGTACTTC
>TRBJ1-1|TRBV7-9|-|-
CASNSGVSWGTEAFF
TGTGCCAGCAACTCAGGGGTATCGTGGGGCACTGAAGCTTTCTTT